Listed below are T cell receptor beta chains from one sample, sequenced in a study of PD-1 blockade in classical Hodgkin lymphoma. Libraries were prepared by immunoSEQ multiplex PCR; TCRdb keeps only in-frame clonotypes and omits some of them. The sample shows around 6,700 clones, around four fifths of them seen only once. This sample comprised CD4+ T cells from blood, obtained at baseline. The receptor set was obtained from a human donor with classical Hodgkin lymphoma. Each CDR3 is given with its conserved first and last residue. Fields, in order: J gene, V gene, CDR3 protein.

j_gene: TRBJ1-5
v_gene: TRBV2
CDR3aa: CASSEDLGYSNQPQHF

j_gene: TRBJ1-2
v_gene: TRBV5-1
CDR3aa: CASSLVTGNAGYTF

j_gene: TRBJ2-1
v_gene: TRBV5-4
CDR3aa: CASSLVGYNEQFF

j_gene: TRBJ2-6
v_gene: TRBV9
CDR3aa: CASSVGGNSGANVLTF

j_gene: TRBJ1-6
v_gene: TRBV2
CDR3aa: CASSVEGERNSPLHF

j_gene: TRBJ1-4
v_gene: TRBV6-6
CDR3aa: CASIAVANEKLFF

j_gene: TRBJ2-1
v_gene: TRBV5-1
CDR3aa: CASSLAGEVFEQFF

j_gene: TRBJ2-1
v_gene: TRBV2
CDR3aa: CARGTGGTYNEQFF

j_gene: TRBJ2-7
v_gene: TRBV29-1
CDR3aa: CSVAADYEQYF

j_gene: TRBJ2-3
v_gene: TRBV7-9
CDR3aa: CASSLGFTDTQYF

j_gene: TRBJ2-7
v_gene: TRBV28
CDR3aa: CASSSGSGVDPTYEQYF

j_gene: TRBJ2-1
v_gene: TRBV11-3
CDR3aa: CASSSTSGGANNEQFF

j_gene: TRBJ1-4
v_gene: TRBV28
CDR3aa: CASSFMGTGSNEKLFF

j_gene: TRBJ2-3
v_gene: TRBV6-1
CDR3aa: CASSVSSGSPTDTQYF

j_gene: TRBJ1-5
v_gene: TRBV6-4
CDR3aa: CASSVEKGGQPQHF

j_gene: TRBJ1-1
v_gene: TRBV5-1
CDR3aa: CASSLVQGGNTEAFF

j_gene: TRBJ1-3
v_gene: TRBV6-5
CDR3aa: CASSTRGGGNTIYF

j_gene: TRBJ1-2
v_gene: TRBV5-4
CDR3aa: CASSGGGDYGYTF

j_gene: TRBJ1-2
v_gene: TRBV7-8
CDR3aa: CASSSRQGYYGYTF

j_gene: TRBJ2-5
v_gene: TRBV5-5
CDR3aa: CASSFRLTIQETQYF

j_gene: TRBJ1-3
v_gene: TRBV7-6
CDR3aa: CASSLGGDTIYF

j_gene: TRBJ1-5
v_gene: TRBV10-1
CDR3aa: CASSELWGANQPQHF

j_gene: TRBJ2-7
v_gene: TRBV30
CDR3aa: CAWTVAGGDEQYF

j_gene: TRBJ2-5
v_gene: TRBV19
CDR3aa: CASSRAGTSYF

j_gene: TRBJ1-6
v_gene: TRBV18
CDR3aa: CASSPGTAYNSPLHF

j_gene: TRBJ2-6
v_gene: TRBV6-4
CDR3aa: CASSDGSTGANVLTF

j_gene: TRBJ2-1
v_gene: TRBV19
CDR3aa: CASSTPRSSYNEQFF

j_gene: TRBJ2-5
v_gene: TRBV5-1
CDR3aa: CASSENRETQYF